This T cell receptor (beta chain) stems from a study of early T cells in non-severe SARS-CoV-2 infection (dated by TCRdb to about 2021). About the investigation overall: TCR sequencing used bulk RNA from unsorted whole blood, so alpha and beta chains could not be paired. General conclusions and limits of the study: VDJdb matching was skewed toward anti-spike CD8 responses and likely underestimated virus-specific expansions, missing private and CD4 specificities.

The study was a case-control design nested within a healthcare worker cohort in London, UK, with weekly nasopharyngeal swab PCR tests and blood sampling. Healthcare workers were enrolled in the week of the UK lockdown, from 23 to 31 March 2020, and were followed every week for up to about 16 weeks. V is trimmed back by 1 base and J by 13 bases, and the junction contains 11 bases that no gene match accounts for. From the germline V gene (reference sequence), CDR1 is LNHDA and CDR2 is SQIVND. From the cysteine up to the phenylalanine, the CDR3 has a length of 15 residues. The sequence is cut down to CDR3 DNA, 45 bases in frame from base 1. A word on this clonotype: What antigen it recognizes has not been identified. No qualities accompany the bases; no much larger clone lies one base away.

Libraries were constructed by 5' RACE. The sequencer listed for this sample is NextSeq 500. In the TCR library protocol, unique molecular identifiers were attached to individual cDNA molecules to correct for PCR bias and sequencing error. TCR alpha and beta chains were both sequenced, and the abundances of alpha and beta sequences in each sample were closely correlated with each other. The source study handled its data this way. Decombinator V4 was used to annotate TCR sequences for V gene, J gene and CDR3. TCRs were defined as expanded if a significant change between any two time points was detected under a Poisson model with p below 0.0001. TCR abundances were normalised to the total number of TCRs sequenced in each sample and reported as counts per million. TRAV1-2 paired with TRAJ12, TRAJ20 or TRAJ33 defined MAIT TCRs, while TRAV10 paired with TRAJ18 defined iNKT TCRs. A search of VDJdb, accessed on 1 November 2021, was run for TCRs annotated to CMV, EBV and SARS-CoV-2, with TCRs annotated for multiple antigens excluded. Starting from the raw public reads, TCRdb applied fastp trimming at Q25, assembled clones with MiXCR and retained in-frame beta chains. Each CDR3 protein appears once, grouped with its most common genes and DNA. The V and J calls here are based on TCRdb, not the publication. For this sample there are about 77,000 distinct CDR3 sequences; roughly 9.4% appear just once. The ten largest clonotypes hold 4.8% of the sample.

In this chain, TRBV19 is recombined with TRBJ2-1; the junction holds 9 bases that match TRBD2. The clonotype originates from an adult who was a healthcare worker with PCR-confirmed SARS-CoV-2 infection or an uninfected control (not recorded which). Sample: whole blood. The DNA reads as follows: TGTGCCAGTAGTATAGCTAGCGGGATGAACGGTGATCAGTTCTTC. Translated, it gives CASSIASGMNGDQFF.